Listed here is a single T cell receptor (beta chain). Its antigen is as yet unknown. The read finishes 3 residues shy of the CDR3 end, and the germline J gene is used to complete it. Measured with immunoSEQ multiplex PCR; TCRdb has only the in-frame clones, and not every one. This listing includes some 23,000 clones. These data originate in a study of T cells in women clearing cervical HPV infection. Study details: HLA type stays a possible confounder, typing being limited.

This CDR3 has 16 residues. J lost 2 bases, V lost 6 bases, and 11 bases had no gene match. Germline assignment: CDR1 DFQATT and CDR2 SNEGSKA (reference sequence). General study findings and limits: CIN3+ cases had significantly higher TCR richness than controls; evenness did not differ.

The sample taken for sequencing was blood buffy coat. The clonotype originates from a woman between 18 and 70 years old with a cervical HPV16 infection that either progressed to CIN3+ or cleared (not recorded which). The rearrangement links TRBV20-1 to TRBJ2-3, with TRBD1 identical over 10 bases. Incomplete CDR3 DNA: TGCAGTGCCGCGTCCTCCGGGACAGGGGACACAGATACG. This encodes CSAASSGTGDTDT. Given in full, the CDR3 is CSAASSGTGDTDTQYF.